A single sample is the source of the 17 T cell receptor beta chains below, sequenced in a study of beta chain features in type 1 diabetes. Study conclusions and caveats: TCRB CDR3 length was moderately but significantly reduced in all four CD4+ subsets of Type 1 diabetes patients.

Isolated RNA was reverse transcribed in full, so expressed TCRB transcripts were sequenced. Profiled with immunoSEQ multiplex PCR; TCRdb holds only in-frame clones, not every one. The sample includes hundreds of thousands of clones, over 7% of them seen just once. No antigen is known for these receptors. Material: central memory CD4+ T cells from blood. All receptors come from a man aged 25-40 years with type 1 diabetes.

There are a few counts of this clone. V and J are TRBV29-1 and TRBJ1-5; D may be TRBD1 (5 bases). Germline V CDR1 and CDR2: SQVTM, ANQGSEA. V dropped 1 base and J dropped 1 base, with 14 bases sitting between them. This CDR3 spans 16 amino acids. The CDR3 coding sequence is TGCAGCGTTGAAGGGGGGATCAAAAGGAGCAATCAGCCCCAGCATTTT. Translation: CSVEGGIKRSNQPQHF.

With respect to this clone: This specimen includes other DNA sequences encoding the same CDR3. CDR3 in amino acids: CSVVDRGRDGDGYTF. CDR3 nucleotide sequence: TGCAGCGTTGTCGACCGGGGACGAGATGGTGACGGCTACACCTTC. The chain carries TRBV29-1 and TRBJ1-2, with a weak D call TRBD1 (5 bases). CDR3 length: 15 amino acids. The V and J ends lost 4 bases and 8 bases respectively, with 23 bases between them. Germline values: CDR1 SQVTM, CDR2 ANQGSEA.

The chain recombines TRBV27 with TRBJ2-2; 7 bases are a match to TRBD1. The germline CDR1 and CDR2 sequences are MNHEY and SMNVEV (reference sequence). The CDR3 sequence is 16 residues long. J lost 8 bases, V lost 5 bases, and 14 bases had no gene match. The chain's CDR3 is CASSPRAGGGSGELFF. CDR3 nucleotide sequence: TGTGCCAGCAGTCCCCGTGCAGGGGGTGGATCGGGGGAGCTGTTTTTT.

This clone was seen more than once but under ten times. The sample contains more than one DNA sequence encoding this CDR3. This chain connects TRBV9 to TRBJ1-1; D unresolved. The ends were cut back, 0 bases at V and 0 bases at J, with 6 bases in the middle. The CDR3 runs 14 residues. Looked up from germline, CDR1 is SGDLS and CDR2 is YYNGEE. This CDR3 reads CASSVDGMNTEAFF. CDR3 sequence (DNA): TGTGCCAGCAGCGTAGACGGGATGAACACTGAAGCTTTCTTT.

This clone was picked up a small number of times. The V gene is TRBV30, the J gene TRBJ1-4, with TRBD1 matching 7 bases. The germline CDR1 and CDR2 sequences are GTSNPN and SVGIG (reference sequence). J lost 4 bases, V lost 3 bases, and 8 bases had no gene match. The CDR3 consists of 15 residues. CDR3 residues: CAWRKTGFYNEKLFF. Written as DNA, the CDR3 is TGTGCCTGGAGAAAGACAGGGTTCTATAATGAAAAACTGTTTTTT. Combining the CDR3 with reference TRBV30 and TRBJ1-4 gives the whole variable domain SQTIHQWPATLVQPVGSPLSLECTVEGTSNPNLYWYRQAAGRGLQLLFYSVGIGQISSEVPQNLSASRPQDRQFILSSKKLLLSDSGFYLCAWRKTGFYNEKLFFGSGTQLSVL.

For this clone: Other DNA sequences of this sample code for an identical CDR3. This sequence joins TRBV2 and TRBJ1-2; D uncertain. The V gene's germline CDR1 is SNHLY and CDR2 FYNNEI. The CDR3 sequence is 13 residues long. Trimming took off 3 bases at V and 4 bases at J, with 9 bases between the two ends. The CDR3 reads CASSDLGTYGYTF. As DNA, the CDR3 is TGTGCCAGCAGTGACCTAGGAACCTATGGCTACACCTTC.

This chain uses TRBV6-6 with TRBJ2-3, with 8 bases aligning to TRBD2. This CDR3 has 15 residues. Per the germline V gene, CDR1 is MNHNY and CDR2 is SVGAGI (reference sequence). J gave up 2 bases and V 6 bases, and 7 bases lay outside the gene matches. The CDR3: CASSPASGYTDTQYF. The DNA of the CDR3 is TGTGCCAGCAGCCCAGCTAGCGGGTACACAGATACGCAGTATTTT.

This clone has only a few counts. V and J are TRBV30 and TRBJ2-4; D is uncertain. V gave up 0 bases and J gave up 7 bases, with 10 bases separating them. The CDR3 consists of 13 residues. Germline V CDR1 and CDR2: GTSNPN, SVGIG (reference sequence). CDR3 protein: CAWSVGLGNIQYF. For the CDR3, the DNA is TGTGCCTGGAGTGTAGGCCTAGGGAACATTCAGTACTTC.

This chain connects TRBV10-3 to TRBJ1-2; unclear D gene. This CDR3 region has 14 residues. V was trimmed by 6 bases and J by 3 bases, leaving 14 bases between them. Germline V CDR1 and CDR2: ENHRY, SYGVKD. The CDR3: CAISSRGEDYGYTF. The CDR3 DNA sequence: TGTGCCATCAGCTCCCGGGGTGAGGACTATGGCTACACCTTC.

The chain recombines TRBV6-1 with TRBJ2-6; no reliable D call. Per the germline V gene, CDR1 is MNHNS and CDR2 is SASEGT. The CDR3 is 13 amino acids. The ends were cut back, 6 bases at V and 1 base at J, with 4 bases in the middle. CDR3 in DNA: TGTGCCAGCAGAGTTTCTGGGGCCAACGTCCTGACTTTC. Protein sequence: CASRVSGANVLTF.

V is TRBV28 and J is TRBJ2-3; 9 bases fit TRBD2. Looked up from germline, CDR1 is MDHEN and CDR2 is SYDVKM. CDR3 length: 18 amino acids. V lost 4 bases and J lost 2; bases outside the gene matches: 13. CDR3 protein: CASSSPSAGGPNTDTQYF. DNA for the CDR3: TGTGCCAGCAGTTCCCCTTCGGCGGGGGGGCCGAACACAGATACGCAGTATTTT.

The chain couples TRBV5-5 to TRBJ1-4; possibly TRBD1 for D (6 bases). V was shortened by 6 bases and J by 7 bases, with 10 bases between the two germline ends. Germline-derived CDR1 and CDR2 are SGHKS and YYEKEE (reference sequence). The CDR3 runs to 12 residues. Here the CDR3 reads CASTAQGEKLFF. In DNA form, the CDR3 reads TGTGCCAGCACCGCACAGGGTGAAAAACTGTTTTTT.

This clone was seen at least ten times. The chain combines TRBV4-1 with TRBJ2-3; 9 bases align to TRBD1. This CDR3 spans 15 amino acids. Germline trimming cut 7 bases from V and 6 bases from J; bases unmatched to any gene: 11. Germline-derived CDR1 and CDR2 are MGHRA and YSYEKL. The CDR3 sequence: CASTSGGQGFDTQYF. The CDR3 region has the DNA TGCGCCAGCACCTCTGGGGGACAGGGATTTGATACGCAGTATTTT.

The chain carries TRBV4-2 and TRBJ2-7; 7 bases agree with TRBD2. V lost 5 bases, J lost 4 bases, and 11 bases stayed unmatched. The V gene's germline CDR1 is LGHNA and CDR2 YNFKEQ. The CDR3 extends over 15 amino acids. CDR3 protein: CASSLGGSGGYEQYF. Here the CDR3 DNA reads TGTGCCAGCAGCTTAGGAGGGTCCGGGGGGTACGAGCAGTACTTC.

This clone has a handful of counts. This CDR3 is also generated by other DNA sequences in the sample. The V call is TRBV7-2, the J call TRBJ1-2, with 9 positions matching TRBD1. The germline gives CDR1 SGHTA, CDR2 FQGNSA. The CDR3 runs to 14 residues. V gave up 5 bases and J gave up 4 bases; unmatched junction bases: 5. DNA of the CDR3: TGTGCCAGCAGCCCGGGACAGGGAATCTATGGCTACACCTTC. This sequence encodes CASSPGQGIYGYTF.

This clone was seen just once. The chain combines TRBV15 with TRBJ1-4; TRBD1 is a possible D gene (5 bases). V shed 1 base and J shed 0 bases, with 9 bases lying between them. This CDR3 contains 16 residues. The germline CDR1 and CDR2 sequences are LNHNV and YYDKDF (reference sequence). The CDR3 loop reads CATSRGQTATNEKLFF. CDR3 coding DNA: TGTGCCACCAGCAGAGGACAGACCGCAACTAATGAAAAACTGTTTTTT.

The table lists this clone with a few counts. The rearrangement links TRBV28 to TRBJ2-1, with TRBD1 matching 11 bases. Germline V gene data show CDR1 as MDHEN and CDR2 as SYDVKM. The CDR3 length is 14 residues. V was clipped by 8 bases and J by 8 bases; unmatched bases: 8. The CDR3 coding sequence is TGTGCCAGCCTTGGGGGACAGGGGGTTCATGAGCAGTTCTTC. It yields the protein CASLGGQGVHEQFF.